A single sample is the source of the 17 T cell receptor beta chains below, sequenced in a study of memory CD4+ T cells and cytomegalovirus serostatus. Single viable CD3+CD4+CD8-CD45RO+ cells were sorted as the memory CD4+ T cells. Sequencing was performed with immunoSEQ multiplex PCR; in TCRdb, only in-frame clones are kept and a portion is missing. The sample records some 54,000 clones, around 88% being singletons. The sample taken for sequencing was memory CD4+ T cells from blood. The receptors shown here come from an adult in good health and CMV-seropositive.

This chain links TRBV19 with TRBJ2-3; D unresolved. The CDR3 is 14 residues long. Germline CDR1 and CDR2: LNHDA and SQIVND (reference sequence). This CDR3 reads CATHPRTGTDTQYF. As DNA, the CDR3 is TGTGCGACCCACCCACGCACGGGCACAGATACGCAGTATTTT.

V and J are TRBV7-9 and TRBJ2-7; D gene ambiguous. This CDR3 contains 12 residues. Looked up from germline, CDR1 is SEHNR and CDR2 is FQNEAQ (reference sequence). Trimming took off 0 bases at V and 6 bases at J, with 6 bases between the two ends. The CDR3 DNA reads TGTGCCAGCAGCTTAGCTTCCGGCGAGCAGTACTTC. This sequence encodes CASSLASGEQYF.

CDR3 residues: CASSPSAGRSGYTF. The DNA for the CDR3 is TGTGCCAGCAGCCCATCCGCGGGTCGGAGTGGCTACACCTTC. The chain links TRBV7-3 to TRBJ1-2; D is ambiguous. Between the trimmed V and J ends, which lost 5 bases and 7 bases, there was a span of 17 bases. Germline CDR1 and CDR2: SGHTA and FQGTGA. This CDR3 has 14 residues.

The CDR3 region is CASSEHRDRKKTQYF. CDR3 DNA: TGTGCCAGCAGTGAACACCGGGACAGGAAGAAGACCCAGTACTTC. The chain links TRBV6-1 to TRBJ2-5; TRBD1 aligns across 8 bases. Trimming at V came to 2 bases and at J to 6 bases, leaving 8 bases not matched to a gene. This CDR3 is built from 15 residues. Germline V lookup: CDR1 MNHNS, CDR2 SASEGT.

The chain couples TRBV11-3 to TRBJ2-3; 9 nucleotides align to TRBD2. The CDR3 has 15 residues. CDR1 is SGHNT and CDR2 is YENEEA in the germline V gene. V lost 5 bases and J lost 2; bases outside the gene matches: 5. CDR3 loop: CASSLTSGFTDTQYF. In DNA form, the CDR3 reads TGTGCCAGCAGCCTGACTAGCGGATTCACAGATACGCAGTATTTT.

The DNA for the CDR3 is TGTGCCAGCAGCCTCCGGTCGACTAGCGGGCTCTATGAGCAGTTCTTC. This sequence encodes CASSLRSTSGLYEQFF. The chain couples TRBV7-8 to TRBJ2-1; 10 positions agree with TRBD2. The CDR3 loop spans 16 amino acids. V shed 5 bases, J shed 8 bases, and the junction held 12 bases outside the gene matches. Germline V gene lookup returns CDR1 SGHVS and CDR2 FQNEAQ.

Remarks on this clone: This sample includes further DNA sequences coding for the same CDR3. This rearrangement joins TRBV7-2 to TRBJ2-3; a weak D match, TRBD2 (6 bases). The CDR3 totals 15 residues. Germline-derived CDR1 and CDR2 are SGHTA and FQGNSA. V lost 5 bases and J 3 bases, leaving 15 bases between the germline ends. CDR3 loop: CASSPDYLSTDTQYF. DNA for the CDR3: TGTGCCAGCAGCCCGGACTACCTTTCGACAGATACGCAGTATTTT.

The V and J genes are TRBV2 and TRBJ1-2; D might be TRBD1 (5 bases). V was cut by 6 bases and J by 7 bases, with 24 bases left in between. Germline V gene lookup returns CDR1 SNHLY and CDR2 FYNNEI. The CDR3 is 16 residues long. CDR3 loop: CASRGTGAPRIGGYTF. Here the CDR3 DNA reads TGTGCCAGCAGGGGGACCGGGGCCCCTAGAATCGGTGGCTACACCTTC. The full variable domain, its missing parts supplied by reference TRBV2 and TRBJ1-2, is EPEVTQTPSHQVTQMGQEVILRCVPISNHLYFYWYRQILGQKVEFLVSFYNNEISEKSEIFDDQFSVERPDGSNFTLKIRSTKLEDSAMYFCASRGTGAPRIGGYTFGSGTRLTVV.

This rearrangement joins TRBV19 to TRBJ1-4, with 7 bases matching TRBD1. Germline-derived CDR1 and CDR2 are LNHDA and SQIVND (reference sequence). V was pared by 5 bases and J by 4 bases, with 13 bases of the junction left unmatched. The CDR3 consists of 17 residues. The CDR3 bases are TGTGCCAGTAGTTTCCTCGTTCTGGGACAGCGTAATGAAAAACTGTTTTTT. It codes for CASSFLVLGQRNEKLFF.

V is TRBV5-5 and J is TRBJ1-1; perhaps TRBD1 as D (5 bases). The V gene lost 4 bases and the J gene lost 0 bases, with 10 bases spanning the gap. There are 14 residues in the CDR3. The V gene's germline CDR1 is SGHKS and CDR2 YYEKEE (reference sequence). The CDR3 sequence is CASSGGGVNTEAFF. The CDR3 nucleotides read TGTGCCAGCAGCGGTGGGGGTGTGAACACTGAAGCTTTCTTT.

The rearrangement uses TRBV28 and TRBJ1-5, with no clear D. CDR3 length: 16 amino acids. The ends were cut back, 5 bases at V and 0 bases at J, with 14 bases in the middle. Germline V gives CDR1 MDHEN, CDR2 SYDVKM. The CDR3 DNA follows: TGTGCCAGCAGTCCCCCCTTGGGGTATAGCAATCAGCCCCAGCATTTT. Translation: CASSPPLGYSNQPQHF. The variable domain in full, with the rest retrieved from reference TRBV28 and TRBJ1-5, is DVKVTQSSRYLVKRTGEKVFLECVQDMDHENMFWYRQDPGLGLRLIYFSYDVKMKEKGDIPEGYSVSREKKERFSLILESASTNQTSMYLCASSPPLGYSNQPQHFGDGTRLSIL.

The chain links TRBV2 to TRBJ2-7, with 7 bases lining up with TRBD1. CDR3 length: 14 amino acids. The germline CDR1 and CDR2 sequences are SNHLY and FYNNEI. V shed 6 bases, J shed 0 bases, and the junction held 5 bases outside the gene matches. The CDR3 is CASRPGQSSYEQYF. The CDR3 nucleotides read TGTGCCAGCAGACCGGGACAGAGCTCCTACGAGCAGTACTTC. Full variable domain (remainder filled in from reference TRBV2 and TRBJ2-7): EPEVTQTPSHQVTQMGQEVILRCVPISNHLYFYWYRQILGQKVEFLVSFYNNEISEKSEIFDDQFSVERPDGSNFTLKIRSTKLEDSAMYFCASRPGQSSYEQYFGPGTRLTVT.

Only one count was recorded for this clone. The rearrangement joins TRBV5-5 to TRBJ2-5, with D perhaps TRBD1 or TRBD2 (5 bases each). In germline, CDR1 is SGHKS, CDR2 YYEKEE (reference sequence). Between the trimmed V and J ends, which lost 2 bases and 0 bases, there was a span of 17 bases. This CDR3 has 17 residues. The CDR3 region is CASSFPTGPGDQETQYF. In DNA form, the CDR3 reads TGTGCCAGCAGCTTCCCGACGGGACCAGGAGACCAAGAGACCCAGTACTTC. The whole variable domain, remainder taken from reference TRBV5-5 and TRBJ2-5, is DAGVTQSPTHLIKTRGQQVTLRCSPISGHKSVSWYQQVLGQGPQFIFQYYEKEERGRGNFPDRFSARQFPNYSSELNVNALLLGDSALYLCASSFPTGPGDQETQYFGPGTRLLVL.

The J gene is TRBJ1-1, the V gene TRBV5-4; D might be TRBD1 (5 bases). V lost 2 bases and J lost 0, with 11 bases in between. CDR3 length: 15 residues. CDR1 is SGHNT, CDR2 YYREEE, per germline (reference sequence). CDR3 sequence reads: CASSFPGDVNTEAFF. The CDR3 DNA reads TGTGCCAGCAGCTTCCCGGGGGACGTGAACACTGAAGCTTTCTTT.

V and J are TRBV10-3 and TRBJ2-2; TRBD2 matches 14 bases. V dropped 0 bases and J dropped 4; count of bases not matched to a gene: 13. Per germline, CDR1 ENHRY and CDR2 SYGVKD. The CDR3 extends over 21 amino acids. Here the CDR3 reads CAISESFRGLAGENFTGELFF. DNA of the CDR3: TGTGCCATCAGTGAGTCCTTTCGGGGACTAGCGGGGGAGAATTTCACCGGGGAGCTGTTTTTT.

The V gene is TRBV7-2, the J gene TRBJ2-7; 8 bases match TRBD2. V was clipped by 2 bases and J by 3 bases; unmatched bases: 6. Germline CDR1 is SGHTA and CDR2 is FQGNSA. CDR3 length: 15 residues. CDR3 residues: CASSLNGRAFYEQYF. The CDR3 DNA sequence: TGTGCCAGCAGCTTAAACGGGAGGGCCTTCTACGAGCAGTACTTC.

V and J are TRBV28 and TRBJ2-7, with unresolved D. Germline V gene sequence: CDR1 MDHEN, CDR2 SYDVKM. The CDR3 is made up of 14 amino acids. V was pared by 2 bases and J by 2 bases, with 10 bases between. CDR3 protein: CASSLEQLTYEQYF. DNA of the CDR3: TGTGCCAGCAGTTTAGAGCAGCTAACCTACGAGCAGTACTTC.